The clone carrying this T cell receptor beta chain appeared a few times. This specimen belongs to a study of blood T cell repertoires in COVID-19. Looking at the study overall: COVID-19 samples from acute and convalescent phases originated in the United States, Italy and Spain. Sample material is recorded as cDNA or gDNA derived from T cells, B-cell-depleted T cells, or PBMCs.

Original processing methods: Estimated nucleated cell counts came from reference gene primer amplification. TCRdb's copy holds only in-frame clones and misses some; the assay was immunoSEQ multiplex PCR. V, J and clone size derive from that table, while D and trimming were established from the DNA sequence. The sample has tens of thousands of clones; just under 85% are singletons. The germline V gene encodes CDR1 SGHVS and CDR2 FNYEAQ. CDR3 length equals 19 residues. Deletions cut 5 bases from V and 0 bases from J, with 20 bases between. The sequenced sample was peripheral blood. This chain connects TRBV7-6 to TRBJ1-6; weak D call: TRBD1 (6 bases). The receptor was derived from a man in his fifties or sixties with acute or convalescent COVID-19. The CDR3 sequence: CASSPKRGAGGSYNSPLHF. The CDR3 nucleotides read TGTGCCAGCAGCCCTAAGCGGGGGGCAGGTGGCTCCTATAATTCACCCCTCCACTTT.